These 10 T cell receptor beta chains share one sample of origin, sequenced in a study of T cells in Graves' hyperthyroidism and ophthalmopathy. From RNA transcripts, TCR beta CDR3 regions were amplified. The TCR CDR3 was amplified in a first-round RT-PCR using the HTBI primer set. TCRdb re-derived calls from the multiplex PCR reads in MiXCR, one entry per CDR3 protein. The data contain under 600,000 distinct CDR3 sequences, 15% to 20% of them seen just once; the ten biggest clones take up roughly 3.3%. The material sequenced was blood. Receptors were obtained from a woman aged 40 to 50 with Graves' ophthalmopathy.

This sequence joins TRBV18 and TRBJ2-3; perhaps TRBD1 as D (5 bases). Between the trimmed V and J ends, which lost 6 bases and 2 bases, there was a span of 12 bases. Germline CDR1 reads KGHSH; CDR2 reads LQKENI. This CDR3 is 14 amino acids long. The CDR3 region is CASSPGRNTDTQYF. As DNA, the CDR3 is TGTGCCAGCTCCCCAGGGCGGAACACAGATACGCAGTATTTT.

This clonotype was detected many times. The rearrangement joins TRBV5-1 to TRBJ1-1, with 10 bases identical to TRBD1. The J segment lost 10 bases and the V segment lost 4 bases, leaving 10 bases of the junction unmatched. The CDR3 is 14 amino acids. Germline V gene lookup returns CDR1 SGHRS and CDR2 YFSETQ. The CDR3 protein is CASSRATGGVAAFF. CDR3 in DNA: TGCGCCAGCAGCCGCGCGACAGGGGGCGTTGCAGCTTTCTTT.

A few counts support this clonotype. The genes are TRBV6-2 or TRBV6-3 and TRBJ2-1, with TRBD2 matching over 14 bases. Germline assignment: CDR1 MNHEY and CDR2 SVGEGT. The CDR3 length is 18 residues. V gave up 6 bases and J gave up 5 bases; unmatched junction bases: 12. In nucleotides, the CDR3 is TGTGCCAGCAGCTCGACTAGCGGGGGGGCTCGCTACAACAATGAGCAGTTCTTC. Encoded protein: CASSSTSGGARYNNEQFF.

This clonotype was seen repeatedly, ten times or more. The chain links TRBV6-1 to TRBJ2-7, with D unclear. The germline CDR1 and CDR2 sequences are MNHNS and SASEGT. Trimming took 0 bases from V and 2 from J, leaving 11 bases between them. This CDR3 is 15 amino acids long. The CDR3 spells CASSEALPGTYEQYF. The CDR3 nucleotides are TGTGCCAGCAGTGAAGCGCTTCCCGGCACCTACGAGCAGTACTTC.

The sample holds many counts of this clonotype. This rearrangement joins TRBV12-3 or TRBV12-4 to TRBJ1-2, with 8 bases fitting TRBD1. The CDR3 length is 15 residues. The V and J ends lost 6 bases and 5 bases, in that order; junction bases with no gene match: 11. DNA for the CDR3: TGTGCCAGCAGAGCCTTCAGGGGGCCGGGGTATGGCTACACCTTC. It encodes CASRAFRGPGYGYTF.

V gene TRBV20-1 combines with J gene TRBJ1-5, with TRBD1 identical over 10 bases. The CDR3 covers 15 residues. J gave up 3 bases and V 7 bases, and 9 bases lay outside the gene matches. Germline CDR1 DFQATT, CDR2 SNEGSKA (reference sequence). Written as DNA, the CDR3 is TGCAGTGGAGGGACAGGGGTAAATCCCAATCAGCCCCAGCATTTT. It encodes CSGGTGVNPNQPQHF.

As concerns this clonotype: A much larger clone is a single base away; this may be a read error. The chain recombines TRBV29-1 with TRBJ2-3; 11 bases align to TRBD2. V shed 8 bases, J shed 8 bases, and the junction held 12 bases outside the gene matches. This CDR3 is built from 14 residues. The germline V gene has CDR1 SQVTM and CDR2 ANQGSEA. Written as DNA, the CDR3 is TGCAGCAGTGTTTCTAGCGGGAGGTTAGGTACGCAGTATTTT. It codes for CSSVSSGRLGTQYF.

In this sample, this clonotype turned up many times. DNA of the CDR3: TGCAGTGCTACCAAAAACATTCAGTACTTC. It codes for CSATKNIQYF. This sequence joins TRBV20-1 and TRBJ2-4; D gene ambiguous. The CDR3 consists of 10 residues. Germline CDR1 is DFQATT and CDR2 is SNEGSKA (reference sequence). The germline V and J ends were trimmed by 4 bases and 2 bases, with 0 bases remaining between them.

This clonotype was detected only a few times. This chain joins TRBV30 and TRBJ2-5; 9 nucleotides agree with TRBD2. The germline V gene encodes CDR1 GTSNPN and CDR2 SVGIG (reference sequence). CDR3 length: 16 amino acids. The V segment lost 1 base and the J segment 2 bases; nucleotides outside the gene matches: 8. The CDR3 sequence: CAWSATGTSIQETQYF. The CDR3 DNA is TGTGCCTGGAGTGCCACCGGGACTAGCATTCAAGAGACCCAGTACTTC.

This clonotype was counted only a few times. The CDR3 nucleotides read TGTGCCAGCAGTTTCCGCCTCGGGCTAGCTATCTACGAGCAGTACTTC. It yields the protein CASSFRLGLAIYEQYF. The chain links TRBV27 to TRBJ2-7, with TRBD2 as a possible D gene (5 bases). The germline V and J ends were trimmed by 3 bases and 3 bases, with 18 bases remaining between them. CDR1 is MNHEY and CDR2 is SMNVEV in the germline V gene (reference sequence). The CDR3 is made up of 16 amino acids.